The entry that follows covers one TCR beta chain sequence. Its antigen is undetermined. The sample originates from a study of cytomegalovirus exposure and HLA in healthy donors. Study results and limitations: The listing of about 150 TCR beta chains classed them as cytomegalovirus-associated. Later analysis found that TCR beta chains associated with HLA were more clonally expanded than other, equally common chains.

The PCR employed 60 Vbeta primers together with 13 Jbeta primers. Repertoires were generated with immunoSEQ multiplex PCR, while TCRdb's copy carries only in-frame clones and drops some. The sample carries under 200,000 clones, around 79% recorded once. CDR1 and CDR2 from the germline V gene are SGHDT and YYEEEE. V lost 2 bases and J 3 bases, leaving 15 bases between the germline ends. This CDR3 has 15 amino acids. The receptor was isolated from a man in his forties or fifties in good health and CMV-seropositive. This rearrangement joins TRBV5-6 to TRBJ2-7, with a weak D call TRBD1 (5 bases). Sequenced: PBMCs. The CDR3 DNA sequence: TGTGCCAGCAGCTTCTTGGGGCAGACCATCTACGAGCAGTACTTC. It specifies CASSFLGQTIYEQYF.